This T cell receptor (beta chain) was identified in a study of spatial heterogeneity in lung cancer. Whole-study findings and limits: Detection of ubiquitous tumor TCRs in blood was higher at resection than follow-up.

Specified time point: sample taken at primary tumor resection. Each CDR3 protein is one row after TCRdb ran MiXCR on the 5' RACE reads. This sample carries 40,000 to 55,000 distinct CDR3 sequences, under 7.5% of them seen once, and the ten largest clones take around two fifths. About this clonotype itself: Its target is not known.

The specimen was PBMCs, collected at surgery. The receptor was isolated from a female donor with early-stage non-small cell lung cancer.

This CDR3 reads CASSYSWDNTEAFF. DNA of the CDR3: TGTGCCAGCAGTTACTCGTGGGACAACACTGAAGCTTTCTTT. The chain carries TRBV6-2 or TRBV6-3 and TRBJ1-1, with D possibly TRBD1 on 5 matching bases. The CDR3 has 14 residues. Germline CDR1 and CDR2: MNHEY and SVGEGT. V lost 0 bases, J lost 2 bases, and 7 bases lay in between.